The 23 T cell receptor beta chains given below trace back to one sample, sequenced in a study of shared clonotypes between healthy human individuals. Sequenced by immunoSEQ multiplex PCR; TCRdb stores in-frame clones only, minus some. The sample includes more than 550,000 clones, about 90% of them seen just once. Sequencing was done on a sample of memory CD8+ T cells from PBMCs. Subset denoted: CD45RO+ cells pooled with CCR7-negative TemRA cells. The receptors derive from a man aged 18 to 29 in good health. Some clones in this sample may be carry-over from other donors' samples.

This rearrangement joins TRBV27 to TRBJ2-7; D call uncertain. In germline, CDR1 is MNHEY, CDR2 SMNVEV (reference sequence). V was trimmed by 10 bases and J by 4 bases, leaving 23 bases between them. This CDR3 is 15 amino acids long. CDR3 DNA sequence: TGTGCCACCCGTCCGGCACCTTTTGCCTCTTACGAGCAGTACTTC. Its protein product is CATRPAPFASYEQYF.

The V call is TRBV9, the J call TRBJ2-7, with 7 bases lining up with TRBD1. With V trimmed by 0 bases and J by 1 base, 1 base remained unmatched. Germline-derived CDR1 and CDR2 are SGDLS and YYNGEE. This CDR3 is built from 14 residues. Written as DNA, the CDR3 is TGTGCCAGCAGCGTAGACAGGGGTTCCTACGAGCAGTACTTC. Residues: CASSVDRGSYEQYF.

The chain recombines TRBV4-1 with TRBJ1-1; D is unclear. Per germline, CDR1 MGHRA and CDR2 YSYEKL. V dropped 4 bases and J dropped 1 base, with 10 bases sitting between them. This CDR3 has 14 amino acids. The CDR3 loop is CASSPQEGNTEAFF. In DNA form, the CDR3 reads TGCGCCAGCAGCCCTCAGGAGGGGAACACTGAAGCTTTCTTT.

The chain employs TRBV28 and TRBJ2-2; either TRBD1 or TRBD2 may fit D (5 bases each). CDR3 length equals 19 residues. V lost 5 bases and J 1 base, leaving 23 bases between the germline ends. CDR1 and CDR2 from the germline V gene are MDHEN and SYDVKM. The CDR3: CASSRDLGRRNLNTGELFF. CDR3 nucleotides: TGTGCCAGCAGTCGGGACCTAGGGCGGCGGAATTTGAACACCGGGGAGCTGTTTTTT. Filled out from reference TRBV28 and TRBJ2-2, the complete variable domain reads DVKVTQSSRYLVKRTGEKVFLECVQDMDHENMFWYRQDPGLGLRLIYFSYDVKMKEKGDIPEGYSVSREKKERFSLILESASTNQTSMYLCASSRDLGRRNLNTGELFFGEGSRLTVL.

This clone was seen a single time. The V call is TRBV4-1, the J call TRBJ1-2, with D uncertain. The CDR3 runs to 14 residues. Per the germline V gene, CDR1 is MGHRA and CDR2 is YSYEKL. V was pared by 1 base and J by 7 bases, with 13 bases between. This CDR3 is CASSQVQANGGYTF. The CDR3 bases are TGCGCCAGCAGCCAAGTGCAGGCGAACGGTGGCTACACCTTC.

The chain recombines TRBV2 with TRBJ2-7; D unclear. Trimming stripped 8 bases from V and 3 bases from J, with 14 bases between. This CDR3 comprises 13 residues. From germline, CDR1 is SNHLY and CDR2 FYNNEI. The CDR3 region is CASAGLGGYEQYF. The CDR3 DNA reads TGTGCCAGCGCCGGCCTTGGTGGCTACGAGCAGTACTTC.

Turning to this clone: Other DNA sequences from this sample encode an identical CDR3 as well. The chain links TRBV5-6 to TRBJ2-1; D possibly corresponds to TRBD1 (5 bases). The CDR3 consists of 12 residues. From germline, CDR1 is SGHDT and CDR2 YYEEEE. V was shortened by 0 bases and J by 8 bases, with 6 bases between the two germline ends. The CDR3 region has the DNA TGTGCCAGCAGCTTGGAAGGGGATGAGCAGTTCTTC. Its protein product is CASSLEGDEQFF.

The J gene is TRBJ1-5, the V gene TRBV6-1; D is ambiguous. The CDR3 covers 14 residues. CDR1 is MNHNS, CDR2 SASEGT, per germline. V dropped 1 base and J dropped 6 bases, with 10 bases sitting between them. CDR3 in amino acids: CASSEGAYGQPQHF. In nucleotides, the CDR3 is TGTGCCAGCAGTGAAGGGGCATACGGTCAGCCCCAGCATTTT.

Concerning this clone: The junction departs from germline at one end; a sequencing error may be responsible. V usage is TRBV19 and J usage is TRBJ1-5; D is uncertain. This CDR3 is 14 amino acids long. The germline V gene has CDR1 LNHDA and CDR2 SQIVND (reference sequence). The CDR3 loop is CASSPGLPNRPQHF. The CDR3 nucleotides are TGTGCCAGTAGTCCCGGACTACCCAATCGGCCCCAGCATTTT.

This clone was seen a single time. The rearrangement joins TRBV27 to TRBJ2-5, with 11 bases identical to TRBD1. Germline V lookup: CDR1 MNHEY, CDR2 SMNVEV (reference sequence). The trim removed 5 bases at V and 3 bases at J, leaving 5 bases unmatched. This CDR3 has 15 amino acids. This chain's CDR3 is CASSPRDRGKETQYF. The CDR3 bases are TGTGCCAGCAGTCCAAGGGACAGGGGGAAAGAGACCCAGTACTTC.

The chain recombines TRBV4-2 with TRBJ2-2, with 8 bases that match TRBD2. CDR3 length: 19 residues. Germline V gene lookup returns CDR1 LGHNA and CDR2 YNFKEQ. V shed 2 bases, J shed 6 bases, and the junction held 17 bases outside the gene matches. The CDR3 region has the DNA TGTGCCAGCAGCCAACCCGACCTTGTAGGGCTAGCGGGTTCCGGGGAGCTGTTTTTT. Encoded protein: CASSQPDLVGLAGSGELFF.

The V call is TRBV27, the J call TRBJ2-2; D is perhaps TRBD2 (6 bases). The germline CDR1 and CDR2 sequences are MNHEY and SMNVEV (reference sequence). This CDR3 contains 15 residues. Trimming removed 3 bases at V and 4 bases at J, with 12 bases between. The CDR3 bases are TGTGCCAGCAGTTTCTACGGGAGCAGCACCGGGGAGCTGTTTTTT. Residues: CASSFYGSSTGELFF.

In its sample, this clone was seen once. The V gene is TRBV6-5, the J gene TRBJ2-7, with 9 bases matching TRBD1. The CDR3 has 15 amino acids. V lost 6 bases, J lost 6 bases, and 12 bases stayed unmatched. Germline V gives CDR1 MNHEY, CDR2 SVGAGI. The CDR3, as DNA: TGTGCCAGCAGCAACCTCCGGGACAGGGTAATCGAGCAGTACTTC. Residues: CASSNLRDRVIEQYF.

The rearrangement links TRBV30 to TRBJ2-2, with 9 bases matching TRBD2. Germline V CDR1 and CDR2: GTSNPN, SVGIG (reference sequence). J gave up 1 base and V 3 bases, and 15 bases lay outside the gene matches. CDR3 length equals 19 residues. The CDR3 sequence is CAWRFRRGLLAGNTGELFF. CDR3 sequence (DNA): TGTGCCTGGAGGTTTAGGAGGGGGCTACTAGCGGGGAACACCGGGGAGCTGTTTTTT.

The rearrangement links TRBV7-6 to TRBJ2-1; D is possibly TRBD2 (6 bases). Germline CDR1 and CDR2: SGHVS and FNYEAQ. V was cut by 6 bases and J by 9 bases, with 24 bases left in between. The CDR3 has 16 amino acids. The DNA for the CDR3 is TGTGCCAGCAGTTTAATAACCGGGACTGGGGGAGCTGAGCAGTTCTTC. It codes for CASSLITGTGGAEQFF.

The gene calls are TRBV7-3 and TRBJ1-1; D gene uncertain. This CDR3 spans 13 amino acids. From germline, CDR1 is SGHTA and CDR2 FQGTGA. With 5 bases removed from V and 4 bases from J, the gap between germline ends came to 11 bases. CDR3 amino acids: CASSGVGGTEAFF. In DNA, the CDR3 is TGTGCCAGCAGCGGGGTCGGTGGCACTGAAGCTTTCTTT.

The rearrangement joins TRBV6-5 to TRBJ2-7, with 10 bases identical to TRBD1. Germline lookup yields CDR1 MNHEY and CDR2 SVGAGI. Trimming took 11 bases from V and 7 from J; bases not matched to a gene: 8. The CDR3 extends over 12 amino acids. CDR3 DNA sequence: TGTGCCGCGGGACAGGGGAAGGGGGAGCAGTACTTC. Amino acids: CAAGQGKGEQYF.

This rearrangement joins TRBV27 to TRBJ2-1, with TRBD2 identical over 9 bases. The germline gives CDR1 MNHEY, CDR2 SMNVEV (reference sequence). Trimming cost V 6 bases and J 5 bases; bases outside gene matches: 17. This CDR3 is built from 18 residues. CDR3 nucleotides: TGTGCCAGCAGCCCTCGACTGGCTAGCGGGACGCTAAACAATGAGCAGTTCTTC. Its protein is CASSPRLASGTLNNEQFF.

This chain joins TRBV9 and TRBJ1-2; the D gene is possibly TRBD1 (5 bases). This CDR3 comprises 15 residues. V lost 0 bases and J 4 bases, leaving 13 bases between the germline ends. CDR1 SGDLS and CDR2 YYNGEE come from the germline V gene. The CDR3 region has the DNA TGTGCCAGCAGCGTAGCAAGGGGAAATACCTATGGCTACACCTTC. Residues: CASSVARGNTYGYTF.

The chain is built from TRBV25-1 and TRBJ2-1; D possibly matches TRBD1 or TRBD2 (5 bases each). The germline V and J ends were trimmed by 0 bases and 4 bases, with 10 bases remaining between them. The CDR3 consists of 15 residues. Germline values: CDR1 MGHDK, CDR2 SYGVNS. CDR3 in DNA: TGTGCCAGCAGTGAATACGGGGCAGTTTACAATGAGCAGTTCTTC. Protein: CASSEYGAVYNEQFF.

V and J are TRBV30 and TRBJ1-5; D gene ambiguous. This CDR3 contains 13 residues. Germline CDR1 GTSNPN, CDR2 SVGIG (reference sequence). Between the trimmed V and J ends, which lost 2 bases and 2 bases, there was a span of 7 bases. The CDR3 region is CAWSRKGNQPQHF. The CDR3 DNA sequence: TGTGCCTGGAGTAGAAAGGGCAATCAGCCCCAGCATTTT.

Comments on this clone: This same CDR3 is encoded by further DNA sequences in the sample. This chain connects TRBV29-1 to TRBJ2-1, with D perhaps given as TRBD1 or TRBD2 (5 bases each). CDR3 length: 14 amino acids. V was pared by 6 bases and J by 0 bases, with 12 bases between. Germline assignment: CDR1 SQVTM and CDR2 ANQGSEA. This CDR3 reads CSVEGRSSYNEQFF. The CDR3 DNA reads TGCAGCGTCGAGGGGCGGAGCTCCTACAATGAGCAGTTCTTC.

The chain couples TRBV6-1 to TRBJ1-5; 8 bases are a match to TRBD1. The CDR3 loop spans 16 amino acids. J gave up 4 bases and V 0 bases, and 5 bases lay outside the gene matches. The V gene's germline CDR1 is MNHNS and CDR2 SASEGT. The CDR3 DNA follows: TGTGCCAGCAGTGAAGCGCTATGGGACAGGAATCAGCCCCAGCATTTT. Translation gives CASSEALWDRNQPQHF.